Here is one T cell receptor (beta chain) with its context. No antigen is known for it. The data were obtained in a study of cytotoxic CD8 clonotypes in ibrutinib-treated CLL. Study results and limitations: Sampling time points were not equivalent between sustained-remission and progressing patients.

The method was immunoSEQ multiplex PCR; TCRdb's version includes in-frame clones alone and lacks a portion of them. The sample shows around 130,000 clones, about 85% of them seen only once. Trimming took 5 bases from V and 3 from J; bases not matched to a gene: 12. CDR1 is SEHNR and CDR2 is FQNEAQ in the germline V gene (reference sequence). The CDR3 is made up of 18 amino acids. This TCR was sampled from a human donor with chronic lymphocytic leukemia. This rearrangement joins TRBV7-9 to TRBJ2-3; TRBD2 matches 12 bases. Sequenced here: PBMCs, sampled after 24 months of ibrutinib treatment. The chain's CDR3 is CASSRPGTSGLSTDTQYF. Written as DNA, the CDR3 is TGTGCCAGCAGCCGACCAGGGACTAGCGGGTTGAGTACAGATACGCAGTATTTT.